This T cell receptor (beta chain) emerged from a study of sequential checkpoint blockade in melanoma. Study summary: Arm A got nivolumab then ipilimumab; arm B the reverse, 1:1. Maintenance nivolumab came after either treatment sequence.

V gave up 6 bases and J gave up 6 bases; unmatched junction bases: 5. This CDR3 spans 13 amino acids. Germline V gives CDR1 WSHSY, CDR2 SAAADI. TCRdb's copy holds only in-frame clones and misses some; the assay was immunoSEQ multiplex PCR. In the table there are about 22,000 clones, about two thirds of which are singletons. Treatment reported: randomized to nivolumab then ipilimumab (arm A) or the reverse (arm B). No patient had prior DNA-damaging chemotherapy. Sorted cells were live CD3+CD8+, lacking CD19 and CD56, from PBMCs. Sequences were derived from CD8+ T cells sorted from blood (inferred from file names), sampled from a patient given nivolumab and ipilimumab in sequence. The receptor comes from a human donor with melanoma. The chain carries TRBV10-2 and TRBJ1-2, with 9 bases aligning to TRBD1. The CDR3 coding sequence is TGCGCCAGCAGGGACAGGGGAGCTGATGGCTACACCTTC. It yields the protein CASRDRGADGYTF.